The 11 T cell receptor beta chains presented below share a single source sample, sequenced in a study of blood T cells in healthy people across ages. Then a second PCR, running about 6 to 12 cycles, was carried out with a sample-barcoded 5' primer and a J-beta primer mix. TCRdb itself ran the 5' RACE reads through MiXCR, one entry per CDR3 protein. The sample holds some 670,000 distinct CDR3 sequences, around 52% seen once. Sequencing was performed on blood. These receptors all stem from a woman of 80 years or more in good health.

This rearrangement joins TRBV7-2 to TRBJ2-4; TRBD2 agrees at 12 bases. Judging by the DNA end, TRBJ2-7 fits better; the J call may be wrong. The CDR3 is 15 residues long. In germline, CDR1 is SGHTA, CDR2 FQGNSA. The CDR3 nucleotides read TGTGCCAGCAGCTTAGCGTCACTAGCGGGGGGCGAGCAGTACTTC. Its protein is CASSLASLAGGEQYF.

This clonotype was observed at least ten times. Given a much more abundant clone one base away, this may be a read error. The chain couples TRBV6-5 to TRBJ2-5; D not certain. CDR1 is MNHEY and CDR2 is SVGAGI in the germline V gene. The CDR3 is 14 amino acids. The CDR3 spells CASSDSYRQETQYF. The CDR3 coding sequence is TGTGCCAGCAGTGACTCGTACAGACAAGAGACCCAGTACTTC.

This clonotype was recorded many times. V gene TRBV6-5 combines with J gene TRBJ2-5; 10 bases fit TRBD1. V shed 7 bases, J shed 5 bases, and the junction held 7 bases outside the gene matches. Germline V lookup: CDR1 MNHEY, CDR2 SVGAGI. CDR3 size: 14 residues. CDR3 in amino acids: CASTSTGGSETQYF. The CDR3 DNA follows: TGTGCCAGCACCTCGACAGGGGGCAGCGAGACCCAGTACTTC.

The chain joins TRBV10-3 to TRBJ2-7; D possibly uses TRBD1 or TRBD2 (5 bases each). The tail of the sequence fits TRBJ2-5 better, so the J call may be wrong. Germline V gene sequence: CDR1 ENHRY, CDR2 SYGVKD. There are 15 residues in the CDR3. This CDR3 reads CAISEGTAVRETQYF. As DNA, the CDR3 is TGTGCCATCAGTGAGGGGACGGCGGTAAGAGAGACCCAGTACTTC.

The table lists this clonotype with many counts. The CDR3 DNA reads TGTGCCAGCAGCCCGCGGACAGGGGTCGGGTATTTT. It translates to CASSPRTGVGYF. This sequence joins TRBV7-8 and TRBJ2-3, with 9 bases fitting TRBD1. Germline V gene data show CDR1 as SGHVS and CDR2 as FQNEAQ. This CDR3 has 12 amino acids. Germline trimming cut 5 bases from V and 14 bases from J; bases unmatched to any gene: 8.

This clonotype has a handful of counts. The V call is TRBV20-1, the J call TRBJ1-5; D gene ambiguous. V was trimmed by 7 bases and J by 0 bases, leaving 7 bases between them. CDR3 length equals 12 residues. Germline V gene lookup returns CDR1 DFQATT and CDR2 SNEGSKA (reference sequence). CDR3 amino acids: CSVTDSNQPQHF. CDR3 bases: TGCAGTGTAACAGATAGCAATCAGCCCCAGCATTTT.

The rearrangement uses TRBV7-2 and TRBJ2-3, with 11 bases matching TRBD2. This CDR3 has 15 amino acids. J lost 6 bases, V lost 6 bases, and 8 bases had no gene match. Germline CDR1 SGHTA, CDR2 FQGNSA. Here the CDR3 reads CASSIAGGRRDTQYF. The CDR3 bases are TGTGCCAGCAGTATAGCGGGGGGGCGGCGCGATACGCAGTATTTT. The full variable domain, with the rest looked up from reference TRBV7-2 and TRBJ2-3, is GAGVSQSPSNKVTEKGKDVELRCDPISGHTALYWYRQSLGQGLEFLIYFQGNSAPDKSGLPSDRFSAERTGGSVSTLTIQRTQQEDSAVYLCASSIAGGRRDTQYFGPGTRLTVL.

This CDR3 reads CSANPTSGNYEQYF. The CDR3 bases are TGCAGTGCTAACCCCACTAGCGGCAACTACGAGCAGTACTTC. The chain links TRBV20-1 to TRBJ2-7; 8 bases align to TRBD2. Germline V gene lookup returns CDR1 DFQATT and CDR2 SNEGSKA (reference sequence). This CDR3 spans 14 amino acids. V was pared by 4 bases and J by 3 bases, with 8 bases of the junction left unmatched.

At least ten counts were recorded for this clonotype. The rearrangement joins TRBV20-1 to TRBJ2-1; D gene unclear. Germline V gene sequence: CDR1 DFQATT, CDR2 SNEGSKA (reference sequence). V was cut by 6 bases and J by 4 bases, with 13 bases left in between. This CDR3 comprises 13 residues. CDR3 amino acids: CSAPPLGYNEQFF. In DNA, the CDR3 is TGCAGTGCCCCCCCTCTGGGGTACAATGAGCAGTTCTTC.

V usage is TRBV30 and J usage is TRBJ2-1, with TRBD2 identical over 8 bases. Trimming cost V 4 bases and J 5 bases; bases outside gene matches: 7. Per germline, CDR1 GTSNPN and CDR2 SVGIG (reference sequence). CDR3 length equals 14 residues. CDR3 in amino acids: CAWILGGGNNEQFF. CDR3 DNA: TGTGCCTGGATTCTAGGCGGGGGGAACAATGAGCAGTTCTTC.

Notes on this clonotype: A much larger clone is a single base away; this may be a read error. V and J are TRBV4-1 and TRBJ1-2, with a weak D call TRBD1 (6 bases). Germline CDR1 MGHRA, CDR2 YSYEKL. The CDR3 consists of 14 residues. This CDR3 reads CASNQTADSWGYTF. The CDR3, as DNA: TGCGCCAGCAACCAAACCGCGGACAGTTGGGGCTACACCTTC.